This T cell receptor beta chain was found in a study of molecular identifiers for immune sequencing clone quantification. Sorted naive CD8 T cells were those defined as CD8+CD4-CCR7+CD45RA+. MiXCR, applied by TCRdb to the PCR reads, yields one record per CDR3 protein. The data show a few hundred thousand distinct CDR3 sequences, around 23% seen once. The receptor comes from a human donor in good health. Some libraries in this study had Jurkat cell RNA spiked in. Sample: naive CD8+ T cells from blood, with Jurkat cell RNA spiked in. The subset was: FACS-sorted CD8+CD4-CCR7+CD45RA+ naive T cells.

The CDR3 nucleotides are TGTGCCAGCTCACCACCGCAAGTGGACGAGCAGTACTTC. As protein: CASSPPQVDEQYF. The V and J genes are TRBV18 and TRBJ2-7; D remains unclear. Trimming shortened V by 0 bases and J by 5 bases, and 8 bases separated the two germline ends. Germline CDR1 is KGHSH and CDR2 is LQKENI. The CDR3 runs to 13 residues.